A selection of T cell receptor beta chains follows, all from one sample in a study of blood T cell repertoires in COVID-19. Here immunoSEQ multiplex PCR was the method, and the copy in TCRdb shows in-frame clones only, minus some. The sample consists of 300,000 or so clones, around 90% of them appearing once. The sequenced sample was PBMCs or T cells enriched from blood (not recorded which). Receptors were obtained from a man in his fifties or sixties who had recovered from COVID-19. Each CDR3 is given with its conserved first and last residue. The D gene is left open where the match is weak. Only some rows state a clone size, as once, few, many or a class for expanded clones.

j_gene	d_gene	abundance	v_gene	CDR3nt	CDR3aa
TRBJ1-3	TRBD1	-	TRBV7-3	TGTGCCAGCAGCTTAACGGGGGACAGGGCTGGAAACACCATATATTTT	CASSLTGDRAGNTIYF
TRBJ1-1	TRBD1	-	TRBV5-1	TGCGCCAGCAGCTCACCAAAATTAACGCGGGACAGTGAAGCTTTCTTT	CASSSPKLTRDSEAFF
TRBJ1-4	-	-	TRBV6-5	TGTGCCAGCAGCCTAGACCTTTCGGGAGGAGAAAAACTGTTTTTT	CASSLDLSGGEKLFF
TRBJ2-2	TRBD2	-	TRBV5-8	TGTGCCAGCACCCGCGGGACTAGCCCGTACACCGGGGAGCTGTTTTTT	CASTRGTSPYTGELFF
TRBJ1-5	-	-	TRBV27	TGTGCCAGCAGTGGGTACTATAGCAATCAGCCCCAGCATTTT	CASSGYYSNQPQHF
TRBJ1-1	-	-	TRBV6-5	TGTGCCAGCAGTTACTCGCGCCCTTCGAACACTGAAGCTTTCTTT	CASSYSRPSNTEAFF
TRBJ2-6	-	-	TRBV6-6	TGTGCCAGCAGTCAGACCTCCGTCGCGGTCTCTGGGGCCAACGTCCTGACTTTC	CASSQTSVAVSGANVLTF
TRBJ2-7	TRBD1	-	TRBV19	TGTGCCAGTAGTATAAGGGACAGGGGGTACGAGCAGTACTTC	CASSIRDRGYEQYF
TRBJ1-1	-	-	TRBV7-9	TGTGCCAGCAGCTACAACAGGAACACTGAAGCTTTCTTT	CASSYNRNTEAFF
TRBJ2-5	TRBD2	-	TRBV25-1	TGTGCCAGCAGTGAAGTAGCGGGAGGGCCTTGGGAGACCCAGTACTTC	CASSEVAGGPWETQYF
TRBJ2-6	-	few	TRBV6-5	TGTGCCAGCAGCGGAGCCTCTGGGGCCAACGTCCTGACTTTC	CASSGASGANVLTF
TRBJ2-7	-	few	TRBV5-5	TGTGCCAGCAGCTTAGTACAGGGAGTTTACGAGCAGTACTTC	CASSLVQGVYEQYF
TRBJ1-2	-	once	TRBV5-1	TGCGCCAGCAGCTTGGAGCAGGGCGATGGCTACACCTTC	CASSLEQGDGYTF
TRBJ2-3	TRBD2	once	TRBV5-1	TGCGCCAGCAGCTTGGAAGCGGGAGTGAGCACAGATACGCAGTATTTT	CASSLEAGVSTDTQYF
TRBJ1-2	-	-	TRBV5-5	TGTGCCAGCAGCTCCCGGGGGGGCGACCCAGCTAACTATGGCTACACCTTC	CASSSRGGDPANYGYTF
TRBJ1-1	TRBD1	-	TRBV28	TGTGCCAGCAGTTTATACAGGGGGAAAACTGAAGCTTTCTTT	CASSLYRGKTEAFF
TRBJ2-3	TRBD2	-	TRBV4-1	TGCGCCAGCAGCCAAGCCGTGGCTAGCGGGAGGATCGCAGATACGCAGTATTTT	CASSQAVASGRIADTQYF
TRBJ1-2	TRBD1	few	TRBV7-9	TGTGCCAGCGGACAGGGGGCGGTTGGCTACACCTTC	CASGQGAVGYTF
TRBJ2-5	TRBD1	-	TRBV4-1	TGCGCCAGCAGCCAAGACTTAGGGGGCTGGGAGACCCAGTACTTC	CASSQDLGGWETQYF
TRBJ2-5	TRBD1	-	TRBV5-1	TGCGCCAGCAGCCGCGGACAGGGCTTGGAGACCCAGTACTTC	CASSRGQGLETQYF
TRBJ2-7	-	-	TRBV7-2	TGTGCCAGCAGTCTTACAGGGTTCTCCTACGAGCAGTACTTC	CASSLTGFSYEQYF
TRBJ2-3	TRBD2	-	TRBV4-1	TGCGCCAGCAGCCAAAACTCGGGCGGGAGGGCCACAGATACGCAGTATTTT	CASSQNSGGRATDTQYF
TRBJ1-3	-	-	TRBV3-1/TRBV3-2	TGTGCCAGCAGCCAGGAGAGTGGAGGTAGTGGAAACACCATATATTTT	CASSQESGGSGNTIYF
TRBJ1-5	-	-	TRBV2	TGTGCCAGCAGTAAAAGAGGAGGGGAACTAGGGAGCAATCAGCCCCAGCATTTT	CASSKRGGELGSNQPQHF
TRBJ1-1	-	-	TRBV9	TGTGCCAGCAGCGTTAGCGGCAGCGACATGAACACTGAAGCTTTCTTT	CASSVSGSDMNTEAFF
TRBJ1-5	-	-	TRBV7-6	TGTGCCAGCAGCTTAGAACCGGACAGTCTTCAGCCCCAGCATTTT	CASSLEPDSLQPQHF
TRBJ1-1	TRBD1	-	TRBV19	TGTGCCAGTAGCTCCCGACAGGGGCGCTACTCTGAAGCTTTCTTT	CASSSRQGRYSEAFF